This T cell receptor (beta chain) was sequenced for a study of monozygotic twins with inflammatory bowel disease (dated 2019 in TCRdb). In terms of the full investigation: In total, roughly 30 monozygotic twin pairs made up the full study: 19 Danish pairs, all IBD-discordant, plus nine German pairs, of which four were IBD-concordant and five were IBD-discordant. Within discordant pairs, disease-associated traits were sought mainly by comparing IBD patients with their genetically identical healthy co-twins. Each individual had, on average, about 151 000 unique TCRalpha sequences and 181 000 unique TCRbeta sequences available for analysis. What the authors observed across the whole study: Differing immunosuppressive treatments among patients may have added background noise and inter-individual variability to the repertoires. The analysis was unable to tell different T cell subtypes apart. IBD patients had lower TCRbeta repertoire diversity, measured by the inverse Simpson index, than their healthy co-twins. No difference in repertoire similarity was observed between concordant and discordant twins, possibly owing to limited statistical power. Compared with healthy twins, IBD patients had fewer clonotypes in common with other individuals, a difference most pronounced in patients showing signs of disease activity. No single strong signal or clonotype linked to IBD turned up in the results, so the idea that one exists was not supported.

Regarding this clonotype: The antigen it recognizes is unknown.

Library generation was performed with 5' RACE. The input for every TCR library was 3500 ng of total RNA. For each sample, cDNA synthesis with SMARTScribe reverse transcriptase was split into eight separate reactions. During cDNA synthesis, unique molecular identifiers containing a 6-nucleotide sample barcode were introduced by template switching. Amplification of TCRalpha and TCRbeta cDNA involved two nested PCRs of about 15 and 9 cycles, and each PCR was followed by bead purification. Before amplification, the cDNA was treated with uracil DNA-glycosylase and purified using the QIAquick PCR purification kit. In the second PCR, Illumina TruSeq-compatible adapters and sample-specific barcodes were added. TapeStation and Qubit were used to check library quality and concentration, and about 5 ng of each library was pooled. The pooled libraries were sequenced with 2 x 100 bp reads and custom sequencing primers on an Illumina HiSeq2500 single-index Rapid Run. As for the authors' bioinformatics: MiGEC version 1.2.6 was used for UMI-based consensus assembly, which corrected PCR and sequencing errors. V(D)J alignment, clonotype assembly and CDR3 extraction were performed with MiXCR version 2.1.1. To normalise gene usage, clonotype sharing and MAIT/NKT TCR abundance, the analysis used the top 1000, 10 000 and 20 000 clonotypes per sample. Diversity was computed as the inverse Simpson index with the vegan R package after downsampling to 27 000 UMIs. Statistical testing used paired Mann-Whitney U tests on the discordant twin pairs and applied Benjamini-Hochberg correction for multiple testing. TCRdb reprocessed the reads into one record per CDR3 protein sequence, lacking DNA. The V and J calls were determined by TCRdb, not by the authors. The sample has 400,000 or so distinct CDR3 sequences on record. Of the sample, 2% to 3% is held by the ten largest clones.

From cysteine to phenylalanine, the CDR3 is 11 amino acids long. There is no recorded DNA. Per the germline V gene, SGHDT is the CDR1 and YYEEEE is the CDR2. From each donor, an approximately 2.5 ml peripheral blood sample was drawn into PAXgene tubes and stored at -80 degrees C. Without T cell sorting, total RNA was isolated from whole blood using the PAXgene blood miRNA kit on an automated QIAcube. Peripheral blood from monozygotic twin pairs, either concordant or discordant for inflammatory bowel disease, underwent deep TCRalpha and TCRbeta repertoire profiling that used unique molecular barcoding. For every twin pair, smoking habits were documented, and each individual was categorised as a current, former or never smoker.

The chain was built from TRBV5-6 and TRBJ1-1. The clonotype was recovered from a human donor with ulcerative colitis or Crohn's disease, or a healthy co-twin of an affected twin (not recorded which). Material: blood. CDR3 region: CASSLGREAFF.